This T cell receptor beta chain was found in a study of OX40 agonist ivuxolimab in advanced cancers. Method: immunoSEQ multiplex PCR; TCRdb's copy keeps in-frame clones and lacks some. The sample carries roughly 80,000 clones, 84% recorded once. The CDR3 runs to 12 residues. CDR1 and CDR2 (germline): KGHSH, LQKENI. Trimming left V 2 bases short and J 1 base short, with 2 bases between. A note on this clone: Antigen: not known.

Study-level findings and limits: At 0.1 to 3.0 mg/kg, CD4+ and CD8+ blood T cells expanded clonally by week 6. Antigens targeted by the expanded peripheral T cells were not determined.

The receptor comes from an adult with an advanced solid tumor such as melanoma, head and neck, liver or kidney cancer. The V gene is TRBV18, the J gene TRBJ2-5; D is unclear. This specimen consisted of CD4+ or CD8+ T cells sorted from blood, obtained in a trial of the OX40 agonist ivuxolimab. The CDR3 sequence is CASSPAQETQYF. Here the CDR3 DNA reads TGTGCCAGCTCACCAGCCCAAGAGACCCAGTACTTC. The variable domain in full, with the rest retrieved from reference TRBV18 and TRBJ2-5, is NAGVMQNPRHLVRRRGQEARLRCSPMKGHSHVYWYRQLPEEGLKFMVYLQKENIIDESGMPKERFSAEFPKEGPSILRIQQVVRGDSAAYFCASSPAQETQYFGPGTRLLVL.